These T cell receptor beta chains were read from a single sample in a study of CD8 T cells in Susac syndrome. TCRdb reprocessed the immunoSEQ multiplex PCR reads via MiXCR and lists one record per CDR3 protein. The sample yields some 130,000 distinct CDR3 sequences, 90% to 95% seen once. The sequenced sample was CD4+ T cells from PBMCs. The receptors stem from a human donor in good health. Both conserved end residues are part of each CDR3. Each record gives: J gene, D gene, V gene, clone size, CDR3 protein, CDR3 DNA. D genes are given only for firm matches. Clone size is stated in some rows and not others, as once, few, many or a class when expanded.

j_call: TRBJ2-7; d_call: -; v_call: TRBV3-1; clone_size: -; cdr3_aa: CASSQAGRRGYEQYF; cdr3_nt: TGTGCCAGCAGCCAAGCCGGGCGGCGTGGCTACGAGCAGTACTTC
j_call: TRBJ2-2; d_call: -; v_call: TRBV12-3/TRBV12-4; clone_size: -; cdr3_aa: CATTKTGYGELFF; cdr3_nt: TGTGCCACCACCAAGACCGGGTACGGGGAGCTGTTTTTT
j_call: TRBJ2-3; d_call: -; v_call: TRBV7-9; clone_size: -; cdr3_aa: CASSLAATDTQYF; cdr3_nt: TGTGCCAGCAGCTTAGCGGCCACAGATACGCAGTATTTT
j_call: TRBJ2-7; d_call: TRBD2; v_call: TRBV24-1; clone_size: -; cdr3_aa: CATSDRVAGSYEQYF; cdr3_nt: TGTGCCACCAGTGACCGAGTAGCGGGGTCCTACGAGCAGTACTTC
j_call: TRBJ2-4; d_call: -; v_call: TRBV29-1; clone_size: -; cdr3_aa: CSAVQGGGFGFQYF; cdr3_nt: TGCAGCGCTGTGCAGGGTGGCGGTTTTGGGTTTCAGTACTTC
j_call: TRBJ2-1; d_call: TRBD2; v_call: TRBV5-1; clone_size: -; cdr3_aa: CASSSLGSGIMDEQFF; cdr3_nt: TGCGCCAGCAGCTCCCTAGGTAGCGGGATAATGGATGAGCAGTTCTTC
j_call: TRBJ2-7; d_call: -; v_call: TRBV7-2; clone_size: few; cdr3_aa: CASSLAGPSYEQYF; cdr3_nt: TGTGCCAGCAGCTTAGCGGGACCCTCCTACGAGCAGTACTTC
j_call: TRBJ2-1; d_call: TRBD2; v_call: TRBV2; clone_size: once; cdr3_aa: CASSVERESLRGQFF; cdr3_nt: TGTGCCAGCAGTGTGGAGCGGGAGAGCCTGAGAGGGCAGTTCTTC
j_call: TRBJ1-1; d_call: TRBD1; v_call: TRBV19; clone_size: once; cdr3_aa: CASIHPRTGANTEAFF; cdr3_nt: TGTGCCAGTATACATCCTCGGACAGGGGCTAACACTGAAGCTTTCTTT
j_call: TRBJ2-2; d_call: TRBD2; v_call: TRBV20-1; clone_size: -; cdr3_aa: CSATRGGATTGELFF; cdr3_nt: TGCAGTGCCACTCGGGGGGGGGCGACCACCGGGGAGCTGTTTTTT
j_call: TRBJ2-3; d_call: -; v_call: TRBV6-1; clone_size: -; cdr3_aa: CASSLFGGYGTDTQYF; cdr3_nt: TGTGCCAGCAGCCTCTTCGGAGGGTACGGCACAGATACGCAGTATTTT
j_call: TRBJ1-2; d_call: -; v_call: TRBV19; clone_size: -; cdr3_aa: CASSIPASGGRDYGYTF; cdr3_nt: TGTGCCAGTAGTATTCCGGCGTCTGGGGGGCGGGACTATGGCTACACCTTC
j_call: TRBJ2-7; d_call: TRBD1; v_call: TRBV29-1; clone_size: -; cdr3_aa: CSVVPRQGDYEQYF; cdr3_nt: TGCAGCGTTGTACCGCGACAGGGGGACTACGAGCAGTACTTC
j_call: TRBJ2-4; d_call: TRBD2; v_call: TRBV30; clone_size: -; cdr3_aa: CAWSWGISGRENIQYF; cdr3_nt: TGTGCCTGGAGTTGGGGGATTAGCGGGAGAGAAAACATTCAGTACTTC
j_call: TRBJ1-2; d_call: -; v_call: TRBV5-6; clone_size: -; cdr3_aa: CASSKELGSNGYTF; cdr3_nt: TGTGCCAGCAGCAAAGAACTAGGGTCGAATGGCTACACCTTC
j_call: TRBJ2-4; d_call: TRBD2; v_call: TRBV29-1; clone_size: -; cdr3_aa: CSARLAGGKNIQYF; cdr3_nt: TGCAGCGCTAGACTAGCGGGAGGCAAAAACATTCAGTACTTC
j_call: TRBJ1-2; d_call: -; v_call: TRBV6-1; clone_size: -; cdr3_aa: CASSEWQPREGYTF; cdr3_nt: TGTGCCAGCAGTGAATGGCAGCCGAGGGAAGGCTACACCTTC
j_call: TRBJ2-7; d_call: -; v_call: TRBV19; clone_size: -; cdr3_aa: CASSLNPEFEQYF; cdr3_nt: TGTGCCAGTAGCCTCAACCCGGAGTTCGAGCAGTACTTC
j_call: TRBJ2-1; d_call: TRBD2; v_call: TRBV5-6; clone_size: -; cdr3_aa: CASTLGTSGRANEQFF; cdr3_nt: TGTGCCAGCACCCTCGGGACTAGCGGGAGGGCCAATGAGCAGTTCTTC
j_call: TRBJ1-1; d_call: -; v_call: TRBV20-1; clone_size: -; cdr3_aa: CSAGPGTRGDGAFF; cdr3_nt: TGCAGTGCGGGGCCGGGGACGCGGGGGGATGGAGCTTTCTTT
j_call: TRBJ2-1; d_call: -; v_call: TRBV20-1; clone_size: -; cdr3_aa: CSALPGRTNEQFF; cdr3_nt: TGCAGTGCTCTACCGGGACGGACCAATGAGCAGTTCTTC
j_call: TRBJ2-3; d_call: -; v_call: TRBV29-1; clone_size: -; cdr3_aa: CSQTSENTQYF; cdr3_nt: TGCAGCCAGACTTCTGAGAATACGCAGTATTTT
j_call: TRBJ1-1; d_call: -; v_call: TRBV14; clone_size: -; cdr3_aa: CASSQFLLGNTEAFF; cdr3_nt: TGTGCCAGCAGCCAATTCCTACTGGGGAACACTGAAGCTTTCTTT
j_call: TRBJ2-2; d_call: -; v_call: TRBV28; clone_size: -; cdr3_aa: CASSLRFAGLVAGELFF; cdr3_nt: TGTGCCAGCAGTTTAAGGTTCGCGGGTCTAGTCGCCGGGGAGCTGTTTTTT
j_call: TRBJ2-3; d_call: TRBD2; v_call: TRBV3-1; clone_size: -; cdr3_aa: CASSPGTSGTDTQYF; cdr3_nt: TGTGCCAGCAGCCCTGGGACTAGCGGAACAGATACGCAGTATTTT
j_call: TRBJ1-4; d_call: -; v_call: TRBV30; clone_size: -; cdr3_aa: CAWSRISLNEKLFF; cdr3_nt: TGTGCCTGGAGTCGCATCAGCCTGAATGAAAAACTGTTTTTT
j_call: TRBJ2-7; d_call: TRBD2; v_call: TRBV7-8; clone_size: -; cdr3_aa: CASSLGPRGGDVYEQYF; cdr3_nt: TGTGCCAGCAGCTTGGGGCCACGGGGGGGGGACGTGTACGAGCAGTACTTC
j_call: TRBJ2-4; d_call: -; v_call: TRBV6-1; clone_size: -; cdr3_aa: CASSALKNIQYF; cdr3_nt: TGTGCCAGCAGTGCGCTCAAAAACATTCAGTACTTC
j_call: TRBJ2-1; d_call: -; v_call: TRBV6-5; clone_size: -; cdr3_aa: CASSYEGGRGNEQFF; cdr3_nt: TGTGCCAGCAGTTACGAGGGGGGGAGAGGGAATGAGCAGTTCTTC
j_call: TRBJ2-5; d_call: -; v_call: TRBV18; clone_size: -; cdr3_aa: CASSPPLNPETQYF; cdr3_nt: TGTGCCAGCTCACCACCGCTTAATCCGGAGACCCAGTACTTC
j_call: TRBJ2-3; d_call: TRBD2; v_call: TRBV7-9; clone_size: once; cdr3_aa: CASSSAGLAGLTDTQYF; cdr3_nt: TGTGCCAGCAGCTCAGCGGGACTAGCGGGACTCACAGATACGCAGTATTTT
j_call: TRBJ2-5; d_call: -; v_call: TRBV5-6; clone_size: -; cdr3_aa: CASSRPGGTAKETQYF; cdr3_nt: TGTGCCAGCAGCCGGCCTGGCGGCACCGCTAAAGAGACCCAGTACTTC
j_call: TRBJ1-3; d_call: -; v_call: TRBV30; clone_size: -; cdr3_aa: CAWSKDRSTGNTIYF; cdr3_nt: TGTGCCTGGAGCAAAGACCGATCGACTGGAAACACCATATATTTT
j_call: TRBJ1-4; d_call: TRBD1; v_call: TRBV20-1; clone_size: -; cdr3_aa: CSASLIPGQGKSTNEKLFF; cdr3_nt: TGCAGTGCTTCCTTGATTCCGGGACAGGGTAAATCAACTAATGAAAAACTGTTTTTT
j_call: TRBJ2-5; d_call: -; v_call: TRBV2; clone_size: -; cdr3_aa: CASSVGQGETQYF; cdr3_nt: TGTGCCAGCAGTGTGGGGCAGGGGGAGACCCAGTACTTC
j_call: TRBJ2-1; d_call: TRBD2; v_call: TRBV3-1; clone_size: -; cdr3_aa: CASSKSGSRGNEQFF; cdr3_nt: TGTGCCAGCAGCAAGAGCGGGAGCCGGGGGAATGAGCAGTTCTTC
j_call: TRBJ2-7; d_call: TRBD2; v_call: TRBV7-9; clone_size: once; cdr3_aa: CASSLGAGVYEQYF; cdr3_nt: TGTGCCAGCAGCTTAGGAGCGGGAGTCTACGAGCAGTACTTC
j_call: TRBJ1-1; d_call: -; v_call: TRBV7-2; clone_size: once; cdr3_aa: CASSLDLLVTEAFF; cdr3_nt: TGTGCCAGCAGCTTAGATCTGCTTGTCACTGAAGCTTTCTTT
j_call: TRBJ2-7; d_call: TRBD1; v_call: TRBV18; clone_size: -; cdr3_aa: CASSPLPTGRPEDEQYF; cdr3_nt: TGTGCCAGCTCACCATTACCGACAGGGCGCCCTGAGGACGAGCAGTACTTC
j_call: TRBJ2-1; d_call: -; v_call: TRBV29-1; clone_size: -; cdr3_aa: CSVGGLRDEQFF; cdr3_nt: TGCAGCGTTGGGGGACTCAGGGATGAGCAGTTCTTC
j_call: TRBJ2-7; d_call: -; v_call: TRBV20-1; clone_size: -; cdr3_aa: CSAHGQRGTYEQYF; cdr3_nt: TGCAGTGCTCACGGACAACGAGGTACCTACGAGCAGTACTTC
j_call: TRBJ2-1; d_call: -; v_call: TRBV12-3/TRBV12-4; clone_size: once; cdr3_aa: CASSFRLAVGHEQFF; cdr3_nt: TGTGCCAGCAGTTTTCGACTTGCGGTCGGTCATGAGCAGTTCTTC
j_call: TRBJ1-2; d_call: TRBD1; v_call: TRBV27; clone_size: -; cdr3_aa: CASSLQGAGGYTF; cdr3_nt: TGTGCCAGCAGTTTACAGGGGGCGGGTGGCTACACCTTC
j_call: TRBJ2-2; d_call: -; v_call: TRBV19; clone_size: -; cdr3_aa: CASIGQGRVGELFF; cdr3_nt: TGTGCCAGTATCGGCCAGGGTCGGGTCGGGGAGCTGTTTTTT
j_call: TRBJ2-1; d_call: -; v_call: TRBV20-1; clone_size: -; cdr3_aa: CSVQSIHEQFF; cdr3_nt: TGCAGTGTTCAGTCCATTCATGAGCAGTTCTTC
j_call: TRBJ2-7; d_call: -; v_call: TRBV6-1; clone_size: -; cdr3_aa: CASSEVGGQDYYEQYF; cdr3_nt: TGTGCCAGCAGTGAAGTCGGTGGTCAGGACTACTACGAGCAGTACTTC
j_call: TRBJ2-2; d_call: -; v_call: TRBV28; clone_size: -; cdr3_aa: CASSYRVAGELFF; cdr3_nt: TGTGCCAGCAGTTACAGGGTTGCCGGGGAGCTGTTTTTT
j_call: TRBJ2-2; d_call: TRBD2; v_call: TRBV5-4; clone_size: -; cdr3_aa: CASSLSGKGVGELFF; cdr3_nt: TGTGCCAGCAGCTTGAGCGGGAAGGGAGTCGGGGAGCTGTTTTTT
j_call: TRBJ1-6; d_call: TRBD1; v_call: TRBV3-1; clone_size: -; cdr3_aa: CASSHGQANSPLHF; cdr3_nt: TGTGCCAGCAGCCACGGACAGGCTAATTCACCCCTCCACTTT
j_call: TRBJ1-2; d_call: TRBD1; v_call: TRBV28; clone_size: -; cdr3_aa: CASKQGFNYGYTF; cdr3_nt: TGTGCCAGCAAACAGGGGTTTAACTATGGCTACACCTTC
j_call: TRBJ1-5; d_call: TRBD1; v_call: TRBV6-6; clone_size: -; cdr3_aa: CASSPWTGEQPQHF; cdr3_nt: TGTGCCAGCAGTCCCTGGACAGGGGAACAGCCCCAGCATTTT
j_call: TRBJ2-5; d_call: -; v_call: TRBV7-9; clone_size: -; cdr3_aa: CAITIGQETQYF; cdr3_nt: TGTGCCATTACCATTGGGCAGGAGACCCAGTACTTC
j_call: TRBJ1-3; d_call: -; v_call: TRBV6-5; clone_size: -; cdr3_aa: CASSYSPSTAHSENTIYF; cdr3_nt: TGTGCCAGCAGTTACTCCCCCTCGACAGCACACTCTGAAAACACCATATATTTT
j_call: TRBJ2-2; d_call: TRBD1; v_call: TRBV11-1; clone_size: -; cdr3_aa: CASSLRTGQNTGELFF; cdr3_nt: TGTGCCAGCAGCCTACGGACAGGGCAAAACACCGGGGAGCTGTTTTTT
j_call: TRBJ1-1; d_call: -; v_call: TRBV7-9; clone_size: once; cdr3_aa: CASSPSRGIFTEAFF; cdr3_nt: TGTGCCAGCAGCCCCTCGAGGGGCATCTTTACTGAAGCTTTCTTT
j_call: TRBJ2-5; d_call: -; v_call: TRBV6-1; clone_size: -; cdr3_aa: CASSEQTGQETQYF; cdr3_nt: TGTGCCAGCAGTGAACAAACGGGGCAAGAGACCCAGTACTTC